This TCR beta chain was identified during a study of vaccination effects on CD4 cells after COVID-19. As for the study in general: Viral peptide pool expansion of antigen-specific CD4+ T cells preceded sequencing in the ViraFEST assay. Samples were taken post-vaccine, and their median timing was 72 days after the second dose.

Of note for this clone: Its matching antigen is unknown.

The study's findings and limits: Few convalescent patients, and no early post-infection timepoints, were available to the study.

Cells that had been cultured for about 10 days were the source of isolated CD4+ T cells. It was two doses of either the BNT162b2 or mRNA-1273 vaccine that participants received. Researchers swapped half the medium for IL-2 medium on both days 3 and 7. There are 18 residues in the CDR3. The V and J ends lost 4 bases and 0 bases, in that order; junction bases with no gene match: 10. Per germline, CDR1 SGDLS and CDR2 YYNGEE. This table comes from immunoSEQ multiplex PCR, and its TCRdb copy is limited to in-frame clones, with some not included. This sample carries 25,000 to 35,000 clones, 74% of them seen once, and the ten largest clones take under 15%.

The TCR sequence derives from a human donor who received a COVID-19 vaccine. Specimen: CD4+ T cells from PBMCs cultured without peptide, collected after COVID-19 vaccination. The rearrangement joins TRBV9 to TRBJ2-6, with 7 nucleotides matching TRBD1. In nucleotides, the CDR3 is TGTGCCAGCAGCAACCGGGACAGATATAGCTCTGGGGCCAACGTCCTGACTTTC. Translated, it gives CASSNRDRYSSGANVLTF.